The rows below give T cell receptor beta chains drawn from one sample of a study of graft-versus-host responses after intestinal transplantation. What these receptors recognize is not known. The protocol was immunoSEQ multiplex PCR, while the TCRdb copy is restricted to in-frame clones and leaves out a portion. The sample contains about 120,000 clones, approximately 95% of which appear only once. Sequencing was performed on unstimulated CD8+ T cells sorted from spleen or lymph node cells, taken before intestinal transplant. The receptors here all came from a human donor who received an intestinal transplant. Both conserved end residues are part of each CDR3.

len: 15
v_gene: TRBV28
j_gene: TRBJ2-1
CDR3aa: CASSLLASLYNEQFF

len: 15
v_gene: TRBV6-5
j_gene: TRBJ1-2
CDR3aa: CASSSQWDTNHGYTF

len: 16
v_gene: TRBV9
j_gene: TRBJ2-1
CDR3aa: CASSVGGDIAYNEQFF

len: 14
v_gene: TRBV29-1
j_gene: TRBJ2-7
CDR3aa: CSVVGSVSAYERYF

len: 17
v_gene: TRBV4-3
j_gene: TRBJ2-2
CDR3aa: CASSDSSRERRTGELFF

len: 14
v_gene: TRBV6-5
j_gene: TRBJ2-7
CDR3aa: CASTHSGSSYEQYF

len: 16
v_gene: TRBV28
j_gene: TRBJ2-1
CDR3aa: CASSLFPSGRYNEQFF

len: 15
v_gene: TRBV28
j_gene: NA
CDR3aa: CASSYRLADAYEQYF

len: 14
v_gene: TRBV9
j_gene: TRBJ2-3
CDR3aa: CASSAGGSTDTQYF

len: 15
v_gene: TRBV5-6
j_gene: TRBJ2-7
CDR3aa: CASSLAAGGEYEQYF

len: 14
v_gene: TRBV19
j_gene: TRBJ1-1
CDR3aa: CASWEGEGDTEAFF

len: 14
v_gene: TRBV5-1
j_gene: TRBJ2-1
CDR3aa: CASSLGSSYNEQFF

len: 14
v_gene: TRBV30
j_gene: TRBJ1-4
CDR3aa: CAWPLGRKNEKLFF

len: 16
v_gene: TRBV27
j_gene: TRBJ2-6
CDR3aa: CASSFGTDSGANVLTF

len: 16
v_gene: TRBV4-1
j_gene: TRBJ2-3
CDR3aa: CASSSRTSGYTDTQYF

len: 16
v_gene: TRBV11-2
j_gene: TRBJ2-3
CDR3aa: CASSLAATAGTDTQYF

len: 16
v_gene: TRBV7-3
j_gene: TRBJ2-1
CDR3aa: CASSLIAGAAYNEQFF

len: 17
v_gene: TRBV21-1
j_gene: TRBJ1-5
CDR3aa: CASSNRDRPPFSGPQHF

len: 14
v_gene: TRBV4-2
j_gene: TRBJ2-7
CDR3aa: CASSPRGSHYEQYF

len: 11
v_gene: TRBV5-4
j_gene: TRBJ2-2
CDR3aa: CASSFGGELFF

len: 17
v_gene: TRBV28
j_gene: TRBJ2-3
CDR3aa: CASSLSGAGGITDTQYF

len: 13
v_gene: TRBV28
j_gene: TRBJ2-1
CDR3aa: CASSLPSMHEQFF

len: 15
v_gene: TRBV2
j_gene: TRBJ2-5
CDR3aa: CASSEGAVTRETQYF

len: 14
v_gene: TRBV5-6
j_gene: TRBJ1-1
CDR3aa: CASSYGTGGTEAFF

len: 17
v_gene: TRBV15
j_gene: TRBJ1-5
CDR3aa: CATSRDGEDTPDQPQHF

len: 19
v_gene: TRBV7-9
j_gene: TRBJ1-2
CDR3aa: CASSLEGSWVTVQNYGYTF

len: 13
v_gene: TRBV2
j_gene: TRBJ2-1
CDR3aa: CASSFSGGNEQFF

len: 19
v_gene: TRBV7-9
j_gene: TRBJ2-2
CDR3aa: CASTVPGQGARANTGELFF

len: 14
v_gene: TRBV28
j_gene: TRBJ1-1
CDR3aa: CASSLARGDTEAFF

len: 16
v_gene: TRBV4-1
j_gene: TRBJ1-5
CDR3aa: CASSQVALESNQPQHF

len: 15
v_gene: TRBV28
j_gene: TRBJ1-3
CDR3aa: CASRQGIASGNTIYF

len: 13
v_gene: TRBV10-3
j_gene: TRBJ1-5
CDR3aa: CAHGGEANQPQHF

len: 13
v_gene: TRBV7-6
j_gene: TRBJ1-1
CDR3aa: CASSFRQGSEAFF

len: 15
v_gene: TRBV5-5
j_gene: TRBJ2-1
CDR3aa: CASSPGLAGGHEQFF

len: 12
v_gene: TRBV15
j_gene: TRBJ1-1
CDR3aa: CATSTGATEAFF

len: 16
v_gene: TRBV4-2
j_gene: TRBJ2-7
CDR3aa: CASSQDPGGPSYEQYF

len: 16
v_gene: TRBV28
j_gene: TRBJ2-4
CDR3aa: CASSLSGTVRTSIQYF

len: 14
v_gene: TRBV28
j_gene: TRBJ1-4
CDR3aa: CASSRTVNNEKLFF

len: 13
v_gene: TRBV19
j_gene: TRBJ2-7
CDR3aa: CASSIPQSYEQYF

len: 12
v_gene: TRBV28
j_gene: TRBJ2-5
CDR3aa: CASSPPTETQYF

len: 15
v_gene: TRBV6-5
j_gene: TRBJ2-5
CDR3aa: CASSSTSGILETQYF

len: 14
v_gene: TRBV28
j_gene: TRBJ1-5
CDR3aa: CASSLGGFNQPQHF

len: 15
v_gene: TRBV27
j_gene: TRBJ1-6
CDR3aa: CASSLLQGRNSPLHF

len: 15
v_gene: TRBV27
j_gene: TRBJ2-7
CDR3aa: CASSSLGTLTYEQYF

len: 14
v_gene: TRBV5-1
j_gene: TRBJ1-1
CDR3aa: CASSLAGTNTEAFF

len: 16
v_gene: TRBV7-9
j_gene: TRBJ2-1
CDR3aa: CASSWTGKSSYNEQFF

len: 14
v_gene: TRBV30
j_gene: TRBJ2-3
CDR3aa: CAWTSGRVTDTQYF